This TCR beta chain originates from a study of beta chain features in type 1 diabetes. Study-level results: Patients with type 1 diabetes showed fewer VDJ junction insertions and more deletions. Reads derived from cDNA could over-represent cells showing high TCR expression.

This clone was detected once. What it recognizes is unknown. Each sorted population was over 98% pure. Expressed TCRB transcripts were sequenced because the entire RNA isolate underwent reverse transcription. TCRdb's table, derived via immunoSEQ multiplex PCR, lists solely in-frame clones and lacks some. The data contain about 360,000 clones, roughly 12% of them singletons. This sequence originates from a man aged 18-30 years in good health. The sequencing sample was made of naive CD4+ T cells from blood.

CDR3 protein: CASSLIADTQYF. The CDR3 DNA reads TGTGCCAGCAGCTTGATAGCAGATACGCAGTATTTT. The chain employs TRBV5-4 and TRBJ2-3; D remains ambiguous. The germline V and J ends were trimmed by 1 base and 4 bases, with 4 bases remaining between them. The CDR3 is 12 amino acids. CDR1 SGHNT and CDR2 YYREEE come from the germline V gene (reference sequence).